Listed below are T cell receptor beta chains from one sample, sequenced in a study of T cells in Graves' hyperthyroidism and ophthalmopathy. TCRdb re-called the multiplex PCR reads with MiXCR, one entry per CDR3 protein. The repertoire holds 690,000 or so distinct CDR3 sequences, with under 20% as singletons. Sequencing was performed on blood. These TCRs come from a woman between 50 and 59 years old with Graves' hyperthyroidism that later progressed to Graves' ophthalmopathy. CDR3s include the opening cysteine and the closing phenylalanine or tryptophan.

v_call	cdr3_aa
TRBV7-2	CASRPGTSGETQYF
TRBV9	CASSVALGTDQETQYF
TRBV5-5	CASSLATATDTQYF
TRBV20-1	CSGTPPRQGNSPLHF
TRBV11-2	CASSLDAGAPSPYNEQFF
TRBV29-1	CSTGQGGSTDTQYF
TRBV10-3	CAISESPDRANYGYTF
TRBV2	CASSQTRVANEKLFF
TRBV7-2	CASSRSGGVTEAFF
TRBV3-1	CASSASGGGNQPQHF
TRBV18	CASSPPTENTEAFF
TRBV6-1	CASSPVLNTGELFF
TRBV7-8	CASSHNPDTYSNQPQHF
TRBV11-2	CASSLAGFGGNYGYTF
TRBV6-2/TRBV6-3	CASSYLRGGPSDTQYF
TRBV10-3	CAITLGQGNTEAFF
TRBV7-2	CASSLRFTVNTGELFF
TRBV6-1	CASSEAGQNSYEQYF
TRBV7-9	CASSLPGGQGTKNEQFF
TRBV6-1	CASSSFSGGTPNEQFF
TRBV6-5	CASSYLGGGAFEQFF
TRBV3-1	CASSRYTTTVSGGELFF